Listed below are T cell receptor beta chains from one sample, sequenced in a study of cytomegalovirus exposure and HLA in healthy donors. TCRdb's copy holds only in-frame clones and misses some; the assay was immunoSEQ multiplex PCR. The sample contains over 150,000 clones, around 86% of which appear only once. The sample consisted of PBMCs. All receptors derive from a human donor in good health. The CDR3 runs from the conserved cysteine through the conserved F or W. The D gene is left open where the match is weak. A clone size is listed for some rows: how often the clone was seen (once, few, many), or a class if it is expanded.

d_call clone_size j_call v_call cdr3_nt cdr3_aa
. . TRBJ1-2 TRBV15 TGTGCCACCAGTGGGATCACAGGAGACCGCTATGGCTACACCTTC CATSGITGDRYGYTF
TRBD1 few TRBJ1-4 TRBV30 TGTGCCTGGATCAGGACAGGGGGTAGCAATGAAAAACTGTTTTTT CAWIRTGGSNEKLFF
TRBD2 once TRBJ2-2 TRBV11-1 TGTGCCAGCAGCCCAACTAGCGGGGGGGCTGTCGGGGAGCTGTTTTTT CASSPTSGGAVGELFF
TRBD2 once TRBJ2-3 TRBV4-3 TGCGCCAGCAGCCAATTACTAGCGGGGGGGGCAGATACGCAGTATTTT CASSQLLAGGADTQYF
. . TRBJ1-3 TRBV5-1 TGCGCCAGCAGTTTCGGGTCCGGAAACACCATATATTTT CASSFGSGNTIYF
TRBD1 . TRBJ1-5 TRBV2 TGTGCCAGCAGTGAAGCGGACAGGATTCAGCCCCAGCATTTT CASSEADRIQPQHF
. . TRBJ2-7 TRBV2 TGTGCCAGCAGCCAGGGCCCCTACGAGCAGTACTTC CASSQGPYEQYF
. . TRBJ2-7 TRBV28 TGTGCCAGCAGCTCTCCGGGTTCTGGGGGGACCCGGCGCGAGCAGTACTTC CASSSPGSGGTRREQYF
. few TRBJ2-7 TRBV27 TGTGCCAGCCACAGGGGAGGCGAGCAGTACTTC CASHRGGEQYF
TRBD1 . TRBJ2-7 TRBV28 TGTGCCAGCAGTTCCGCAGGGACAGGGACTCGGGAGCAGTACTTC CASSSAGTGTREQYF
TRBD2 few TRBJ2-7 TRBV5-5 TGTGCCAGCAGCAGGGGGACTAGCGGGGACTACGAGCAGTACTTC CASSRGTSGDYEQYF
TRBD2 few TRBJ2-5 TRBV9 TGTGCCAGCAGCCCAAGTGGGACTAAAGGCGAGACCCAGTACTTC CASSPSGTKGETQYF